Detailed here is one TCR beta chain. Antigen specificity is unknown. The CDR3 end shows no conserved phenylalanine or tryptophan, and so a read error is likely. These data belong to a study of CD8+CD57+ T cells in acquired aplastic anemia. Whole-study context: Sorted CD4+ and CD8+ cells gave a mean 3.2 ug DNA, range roughly 0.2 to 27.4 ug.

Both TCR beta VDJ combination and CDR3 sequence profiling were carried out. Genomic DNA was the template for this profiling. MiXCR, run by TCRdb on the reads, gives a single entry per CDR3 protein. The sample records a few hundred thousand distinct CDR3 sequences, roughly 53% being singletons. Study outcomes and limitations: Both patients and controls carried the same twenty-nine CD8+ CDR3 sequences. Patients showed no significant difference from controls in CD8+ Simpson's diversity.

CD8+CD57+ cell expansion had been shown by flow cytometry in patients chosen for sequencing. CDR1 and CDR2 (germline): DFQATT, SNEGSKA (reference sequence). The CDR3 is 16 amino acids. Losses at the gene ends were 6 bases for V and 6 bases for J; bases not matched to a gene: 18. J is TRBJ2-7 and V is TRBV20-1, with 9 positions matching TRBD1. The clonotype was recovered from a human donor with aplastic anemia. The sequencing sample was made of sorted CD4+, CD8+, or CD8+CD57+ T cells (not recorded which) from PBMCs. CDR3 in amino acids: CSAPGGGGQGNLEQYL. As DNA, the CDR3 is TGCAGTGCCCCTGGGGGGGGGGGACAGGGTAATCTCGAGCAGTACCTC.